What follows is one T cell receptor beta chain and its context. What it recognizes is unknown. The CDR3 spans 14 residues. Germline V gene lookup returns CDR1 MNHEY and CDR2 SVGAGI. Trimming took 4 bases from V and 1 from J, leaving 9 bases between them. This record belongs to a study of identical twins. Regarding the study as a whole: Zero-insertion analyses could be partly confounded by invariant MAIT and iNKT cells. Memory repertoires showed no such pattern, whereas abundant cord blood beta clonotypes carried fewer insertions.

MiXCR, run by TCRdb on the 5' RACE reads, gives a single entry per CDR3 protein. The data show just over 450,000 distinct CDR3 sequences, 12% to 15% seen once. This sample was also put to use in a study of yellow fever vaccine responses in identical twins.

This clonotype was sampled from a woman aged 18-29 years in good health. The V and J genes are TRBV6-5 and TRBJ2-3; D gene ambiguous. Sequencing input: CD4+ T cells sorted from blood. The CDR3 loop is CASSSAGRTDTQYF. In nucleotides, the CDR3 is TGTGCCAGCAGTTCCGCCGGCCGCACAGATACGCAGTATTTT.